Included here is one T cell receptor (beta chain) sequence, with context. Its matching antigen is unknown. The data stem from a study of regulatory T cells in long-lasting Graves disease. Germline CDR1 reads DFQATT; CDR2 reads SNEGSKA (reference sequence). The CDR3 has 17 amino acids. V was cut by 0 bases and J by 3 bases, with 21 bases left in between. The study's findings and limits: With persistent disease, TRBV28, TRBJ1-2 and TRBJ2-5 were the favored segments. Patients with persistent disease shared 2,500 to 3,500 public clonotypes, outpacing the roughly 1,000 shared by new patients.

In building TCR beta libraries, iRepertoire HTBI primers were used together with Arm-PCR of CDR3 regions. TCRdb used MiXCR to reprocess the multiplex PCR reads, holding one entry per CDR3 protein. The data show 400,000 to 500,000 distinct CDR3 sequences, with approximately 21% seen just once and approximately 6.4% held by the top ten. The time point denotes: persistent/refractory GD, antithyroid drugs over 5 years with positive TRAb. From PBMCs, RNA was extracted and then used to make the TCR library. Roughly 9.9-milliliter peripheral blood samples went into EDTA tubes. The source material was peripheral blood mononuclear cells (PBMCs), sampled when the disease was refractory, from a patient treated with antithyroid drugs. The chain combines TRBV20-1 with TRBJ2-7, with D possibly being TRBD1 or TRBD2 (6 bases each). This sequence was found in a female donor with Graves disease. The CDR3 sequence is CSARETGGRSRIYEQYF. Here the CDR3 DNA reads TGCAGTGCTAGAGAAACTGGGGGGCGCAGCCGAATCTACGAGCAGTACTTC.